This entry concerns a single TCR beta chain. The antigen it binds to is not known. The CDR3 carries no conserved terminal phenylalanine or tryptophan, so it likely arises from a read error. It is unclear where the CDR3 begins or ends on the DNA, so no DNA is shown, and the CDR3 is as TCRdb lists it. This specimen belongs to a study of CD8+CD57+ T cells in acquired aplastic anemia (dated by TCRdb to 2016 to 2019). Context from the whole study: DNA extracted from sorted CD4+ and CD8+ cells had a mean of roughly 3 ug, with a range of roughly 0.18 to 27.4 ug. CD8+CD57+ expansion was defined as frequency above the mean frequency observed in healthy subjects.

TCR beta VDJ combination and CDR3 sequence profiling used genomic DNA as the template. An Illumina HiSeq 2000 was used for TCR repertoire sequencing. The authors processed their data as follows. Repertoires were assessed using TRBV/TRBJ rearrangement plots, CDR3 size and DJ length profiles, and Simpson's diversity index. The most abundant DNA sequence in the deep sequencing data was defined as the immunodominant clone. CDR3 amino acid sequences were checked for sharing across subjects and were also compared against the VDJdb database and published repertoires. TCRdb itself trimmed the public reads at Q25 with fastp, ran MiXCR and retained productive beta chains. Each CDR3 protein gets just one entry, which takes the most common genes and DNA from the rows behind it. The V and J calls here are based on TCRdb, not the publication. The table for this sample lists approximately 250,000 distinct CDR3 sequences; around 82% of them were counted only once. 40% to 55% of the sample rests with the top ten.

The paper as a whole reports these results and caveats: Between patients and healthy controls, no significant difference in CD8+ Simpson's diversity was found (P=0.060). Although some 28 CD8+ CDR3 sequences were shared by patients and controls, these sequences appeared highly expressed in patients and within the immunodominant clones of patients.

As encoded in the germline V gene (reference sequence), CDR1 is SEHNR while CDR2 is FQNEAQ. Including both end residues, the CDR3 is 12 amino acids long. The patients picked for sequencing were ones in whom flow cytometry had shown an expansion of CD8+CD57+ cells. Every patient had a diagnosis of severe acquired aplastic anemia based on International Study of Aplastic Anemia and Agranulocytosis and Camitta criteria. At the time blood was sampled, none of the patients had received any therapy. In this study, sorted CD4+ and CD8+ T cells from the blood of healthy subjects and of severe aplastic anemia patients had their TCR repertoires deep-sequenced. Patients were enrolled in the USA under clinicaltrials.gov protocols 00001620, 01623167, 00001397, 00071045, 00081523 and 00961064. Ficoll-Paque density gradient centrifugation was used to isolate peripheral blood mononuclear cells. Before DNA extraction, CD4+ and CD8+ T cells were sorted with FACS or magnetic beads.

The receptor was derived from a human donor with aplastic anemia. Sequenced input: sorted CD4+, CD8+, or CD8+CD57+ T cells (not recorded which) from PBMCs. The chain is encoded by TRBV7-9 joined to TRBJ2-7; the table's D call TRBD2 went unverified against the DNA. CDR3 region: CASSFDRSGRSD.